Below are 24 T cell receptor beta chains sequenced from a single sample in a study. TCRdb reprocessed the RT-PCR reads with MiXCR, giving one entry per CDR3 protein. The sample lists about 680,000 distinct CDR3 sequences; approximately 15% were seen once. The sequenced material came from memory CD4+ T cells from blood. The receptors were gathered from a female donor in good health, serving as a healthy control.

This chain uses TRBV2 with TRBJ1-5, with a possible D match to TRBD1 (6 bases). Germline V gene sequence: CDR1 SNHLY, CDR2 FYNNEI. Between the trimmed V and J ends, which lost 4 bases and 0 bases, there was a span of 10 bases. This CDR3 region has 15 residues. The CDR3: CASSGTVDSNQPQHF. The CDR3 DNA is TGTGCCAGCAGTGGGACAGTTGATAGCAATCAGCCCCAGCATTTT.

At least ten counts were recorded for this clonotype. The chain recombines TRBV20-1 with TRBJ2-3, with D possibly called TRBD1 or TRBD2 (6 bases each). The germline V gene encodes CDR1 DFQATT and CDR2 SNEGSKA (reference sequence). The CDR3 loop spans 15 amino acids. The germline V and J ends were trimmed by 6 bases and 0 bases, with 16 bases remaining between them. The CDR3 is CSAGGAQSSTDTQYF. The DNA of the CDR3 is TGCAGTGCCGGGGGCGCCCAGTCTAGCACAGATACGCAGTATTTT.

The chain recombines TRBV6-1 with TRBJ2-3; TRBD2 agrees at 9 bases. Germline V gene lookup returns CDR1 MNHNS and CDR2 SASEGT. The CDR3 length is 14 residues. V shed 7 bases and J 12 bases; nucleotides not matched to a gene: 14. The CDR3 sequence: CASTYGIAGETQYF. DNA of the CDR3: TGTGCCAGCACCTACGGAATAGCGGGAGAAACCCAGTATTTT.

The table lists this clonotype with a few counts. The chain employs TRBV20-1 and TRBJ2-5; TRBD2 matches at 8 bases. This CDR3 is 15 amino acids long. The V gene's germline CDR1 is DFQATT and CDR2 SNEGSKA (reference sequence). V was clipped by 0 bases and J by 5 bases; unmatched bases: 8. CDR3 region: CSAREGAGVGETQYF. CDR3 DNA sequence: TGCAGTGCTAGAGAGGGAGCGGGAGTAGGGGAGACCCAGTACTTC.

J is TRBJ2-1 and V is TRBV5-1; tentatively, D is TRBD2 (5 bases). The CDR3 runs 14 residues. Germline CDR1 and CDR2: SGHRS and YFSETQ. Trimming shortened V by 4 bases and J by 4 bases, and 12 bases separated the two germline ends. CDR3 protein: CASSTEVGYNEQFF. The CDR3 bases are TGCGCCAGCAGCACGGAGGTGGGGTACAATGAGCAGTTCTTC. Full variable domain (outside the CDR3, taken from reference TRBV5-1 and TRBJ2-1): KAGVTQTPRYLIKTRGQQVTLSCSPISGHRSVSWYQQTPGQGLQFLFEYFSETQRNKGNFPGRFSGRQFSNSRSEMNVSTLELGDSALYLCASSTEVGYNEQFFGPGTRLTVL.

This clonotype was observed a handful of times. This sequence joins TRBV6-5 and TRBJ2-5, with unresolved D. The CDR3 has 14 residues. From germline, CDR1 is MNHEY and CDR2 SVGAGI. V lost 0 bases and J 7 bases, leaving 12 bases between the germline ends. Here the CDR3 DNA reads TGTGCCAGCAGTTACTCTCAGCAGTACGGGACCCAGTACTTC. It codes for CASSYSQQYGTQYF.

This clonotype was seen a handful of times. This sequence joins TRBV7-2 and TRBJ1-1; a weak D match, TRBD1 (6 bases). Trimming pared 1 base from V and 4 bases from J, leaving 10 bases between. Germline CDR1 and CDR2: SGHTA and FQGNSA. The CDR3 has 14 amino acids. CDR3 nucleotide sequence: TGTGCCAGCAGCTTAGACAGGGCGTTCACTGAAGCTTTCTTT. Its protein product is CASSLDRAFTEAFF.

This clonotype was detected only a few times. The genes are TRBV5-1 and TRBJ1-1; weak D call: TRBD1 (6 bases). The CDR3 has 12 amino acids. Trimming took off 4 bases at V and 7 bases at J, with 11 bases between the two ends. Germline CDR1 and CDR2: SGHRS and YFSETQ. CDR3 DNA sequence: TGCGCCAGCAGCCGGACAGCTTATGAAGCTTTCTTT. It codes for CASSRTAYEAFF.

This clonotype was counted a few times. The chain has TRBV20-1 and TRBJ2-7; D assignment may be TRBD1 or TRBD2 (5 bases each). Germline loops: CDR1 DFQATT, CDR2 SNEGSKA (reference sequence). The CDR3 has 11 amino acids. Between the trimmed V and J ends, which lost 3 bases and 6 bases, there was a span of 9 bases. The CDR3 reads CSASGDPEQYF. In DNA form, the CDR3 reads TGCAGTGCTAGTGGGGACCCCGAGCAGTACTTC.

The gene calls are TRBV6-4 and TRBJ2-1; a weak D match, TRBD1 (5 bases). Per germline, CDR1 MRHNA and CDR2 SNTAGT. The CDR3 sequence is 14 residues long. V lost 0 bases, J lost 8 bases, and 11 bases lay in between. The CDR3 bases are TGTGCCAGCAGTGACTCCGGCAGGGTGTATGAGCAGTTCTTC. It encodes CASSDSGRVYEQFF.

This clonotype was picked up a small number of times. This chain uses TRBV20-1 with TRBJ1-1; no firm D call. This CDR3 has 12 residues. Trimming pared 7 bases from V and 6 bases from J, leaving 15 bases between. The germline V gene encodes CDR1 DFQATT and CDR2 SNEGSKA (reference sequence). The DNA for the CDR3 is TGCAGTGTTGCGGACCTAGCGGCTGAAGCTTTCTTT. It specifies CSVADLAAEAFF.

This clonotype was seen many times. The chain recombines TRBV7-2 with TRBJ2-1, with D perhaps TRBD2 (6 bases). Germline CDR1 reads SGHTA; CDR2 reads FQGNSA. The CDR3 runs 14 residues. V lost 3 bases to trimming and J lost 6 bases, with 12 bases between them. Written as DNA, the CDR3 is TGTGCCAGCAGCTTTCCCGGGACTTTCAATGAGCAGTTCTTC. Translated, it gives CASSFPGTFNEQFF.

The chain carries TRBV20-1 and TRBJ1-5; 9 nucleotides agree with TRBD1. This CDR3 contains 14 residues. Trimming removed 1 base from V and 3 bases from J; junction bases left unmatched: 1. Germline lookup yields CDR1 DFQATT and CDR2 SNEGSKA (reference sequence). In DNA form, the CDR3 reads TGCAGTGCTAGAGGGGACAGGGACAATCAGCCCCAGCATTTT. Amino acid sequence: CSARGDRDNQPQHF.

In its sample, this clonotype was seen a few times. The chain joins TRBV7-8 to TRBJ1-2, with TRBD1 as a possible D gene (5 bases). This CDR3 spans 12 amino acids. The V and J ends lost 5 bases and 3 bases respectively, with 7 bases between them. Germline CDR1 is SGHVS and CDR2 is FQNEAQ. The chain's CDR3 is CASSIQDYGYTF. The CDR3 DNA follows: TGTGCCAGCAGCATACAGGACTATGGCTACACCTTC.

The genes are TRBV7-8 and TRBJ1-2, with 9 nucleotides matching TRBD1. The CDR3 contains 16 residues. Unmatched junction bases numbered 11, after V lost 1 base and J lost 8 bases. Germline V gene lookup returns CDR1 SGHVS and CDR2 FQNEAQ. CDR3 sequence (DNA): TGTGCCAGCAGCTTAGGAGGTGGGGACAGGGCATTCGGCTACACCTTC. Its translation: CASSLGGGDRAFGYTF.

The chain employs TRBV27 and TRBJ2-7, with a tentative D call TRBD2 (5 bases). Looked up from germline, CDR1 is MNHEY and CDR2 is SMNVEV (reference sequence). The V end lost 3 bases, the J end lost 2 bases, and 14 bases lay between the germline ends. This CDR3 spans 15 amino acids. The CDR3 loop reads CASSFHSASPYEQYF. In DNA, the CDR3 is TGTGCCAGCAGTTTCCACTCGGCTAGCCCCTACGAGCAGTACTTC.

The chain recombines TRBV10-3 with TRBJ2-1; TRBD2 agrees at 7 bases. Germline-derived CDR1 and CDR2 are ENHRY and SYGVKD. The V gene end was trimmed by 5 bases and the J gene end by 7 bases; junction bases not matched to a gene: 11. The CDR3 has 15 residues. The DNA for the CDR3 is TGTGCCATCAGTACGGGACTAACTGCTGGGAATGAGCAGTTCTTC. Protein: CAISTGLTAGNEQFF.

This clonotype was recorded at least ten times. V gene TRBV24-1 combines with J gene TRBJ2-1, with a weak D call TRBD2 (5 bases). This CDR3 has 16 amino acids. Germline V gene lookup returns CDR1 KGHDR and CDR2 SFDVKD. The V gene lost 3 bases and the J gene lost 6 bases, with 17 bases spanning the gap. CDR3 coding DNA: TGTGCCACCAGTGATCCGAAAACTAGTTTGGGCAATGAGCAGTTCTTC. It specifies CATSDPKTSLGNEQFF.

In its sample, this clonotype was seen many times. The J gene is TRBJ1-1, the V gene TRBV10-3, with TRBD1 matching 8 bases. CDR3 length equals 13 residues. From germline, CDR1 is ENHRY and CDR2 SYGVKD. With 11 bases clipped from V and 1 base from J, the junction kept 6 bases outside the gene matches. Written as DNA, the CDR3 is TGTGCCGTGCGCGACAGGGGGAACACTGAAGCTTTCTTT. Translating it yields CAVRDRGNTEAFF.

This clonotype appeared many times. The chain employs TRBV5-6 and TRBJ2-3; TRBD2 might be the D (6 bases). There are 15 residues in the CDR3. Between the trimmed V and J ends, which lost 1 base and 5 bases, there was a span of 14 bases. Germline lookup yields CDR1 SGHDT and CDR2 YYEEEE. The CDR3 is CASSLWLFGGDTQYF. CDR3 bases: TGTGCCAGCAGCTTGTGGTTGTTCGGGGGAGATACGCAGTATTTT.

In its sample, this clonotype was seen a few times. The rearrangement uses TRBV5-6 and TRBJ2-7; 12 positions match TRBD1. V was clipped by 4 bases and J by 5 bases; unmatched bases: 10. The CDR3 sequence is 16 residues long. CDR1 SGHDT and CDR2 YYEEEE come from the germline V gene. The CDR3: CASSGWGQGAYDEQYF. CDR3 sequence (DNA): TGTGCCAGCAGCGGTTGGGGACAGGGGGCGTATGACGAGCAGTACTTC. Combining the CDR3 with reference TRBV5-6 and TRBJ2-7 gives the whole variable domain DAGVTQSPTHLIKTRGQQVTLRCSPKSGHDTVSWYQQALGQGPQFIFQYYEEEERQRGNFPDRFSGHQFPNYSSELNVNALLLGDSALYLCASSGWGQGAYDEQYFGPGTRLTVT.

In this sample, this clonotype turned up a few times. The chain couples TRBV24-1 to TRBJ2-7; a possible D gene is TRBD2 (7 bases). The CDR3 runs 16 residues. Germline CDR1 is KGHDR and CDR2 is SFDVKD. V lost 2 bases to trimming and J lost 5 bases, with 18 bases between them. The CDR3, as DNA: TGTGCCACCAGTGATTCCCGGTTGGGGGGGCATAACGAGCAGTACTTC. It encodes CATSDSRLGGHNEQYF.

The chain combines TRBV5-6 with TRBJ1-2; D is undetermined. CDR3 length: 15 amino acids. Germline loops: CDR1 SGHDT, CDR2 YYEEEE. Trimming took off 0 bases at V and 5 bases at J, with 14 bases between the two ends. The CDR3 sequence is CASSLGNSPYYGYTF. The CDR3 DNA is TGTGCCAGCAGCTTGGGCAACAGCCCCTATTATGGCTACACCTTC.

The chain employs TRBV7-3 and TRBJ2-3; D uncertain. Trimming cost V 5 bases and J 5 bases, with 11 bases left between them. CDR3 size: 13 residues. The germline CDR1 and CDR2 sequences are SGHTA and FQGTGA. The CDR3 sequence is CASSLLGEDTQYF. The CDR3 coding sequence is TGTGCCAGCAGCCTTCTAGGCGAAGATACGCAGTATTTT.